A single sample gave rise to the 2 T cell receptor beta chains below, sequenced in a study of blood T cell repertoires in COVID-19. Method: immunoSEQ multiplex PCR; TCRdb's copy keeps in-frame clones and lacks some. This sample yields 100,000 to 150,000 clones, of which 84% are seen a single time; approximately 1.5% belongs to the top ten. The sequenced sample consisted of peripheral blood. These receptors were collected from a man aged 60 to 75 with acute or convalescent COVID-19.

This clone was counted only a few times. The chain uses TRBV19 and TRBJ1-1, with 7 bases identical to TRBD1. V dropped 7 bases and J dropped 5; count of bases not matched to a gene: 13. The CDR3 has 15 residues. Germline V CDR1 and CDR2: LNHDA, SQIVND (reference sequence). The CDR3 here is CASNDPTGVETEAFF. The CDR3 nucleotides are TGTGCCAGTAACGATCCTACAGGGGTCGAGACTGAAGCTTTCTTT.

The V call is TRBV12-3 or TRBV12-4, the J call TRBJ1-1; D remains unclear. This CDR3 comprises 13 residues. V was pared by 2 bases and J by 3 bases, with 7 bases between. For the CDR3, the DNA is TGTGCCAGCAGTTTAATAGCAGACACTGAAGCTTTCTTT. This translates into CASSLIADTEAFF.